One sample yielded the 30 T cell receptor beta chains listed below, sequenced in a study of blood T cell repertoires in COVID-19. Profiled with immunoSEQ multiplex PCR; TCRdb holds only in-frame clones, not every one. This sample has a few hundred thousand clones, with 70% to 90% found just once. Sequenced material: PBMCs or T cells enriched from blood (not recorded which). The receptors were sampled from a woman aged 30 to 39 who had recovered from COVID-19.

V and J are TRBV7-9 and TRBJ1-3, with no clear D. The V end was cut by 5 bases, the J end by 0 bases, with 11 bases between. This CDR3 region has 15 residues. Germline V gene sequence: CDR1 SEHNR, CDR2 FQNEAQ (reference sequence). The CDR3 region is CASSLSQTSGNTIYF. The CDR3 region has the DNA TGTGCCAGCAGCCTATCGCAAACCTCTGGAAACACCATATATTTT. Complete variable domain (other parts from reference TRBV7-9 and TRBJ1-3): DTGVSQNPRHKITKRGQNVTFRCDPISEHNRLYWYRQTLGQGPEFLTYFQNEAQLEKSRLLSDRFSAERPKGSFSTLEIQRTEQGDSAMYLCASSLSQTSGNTIYFGEGSWLTVV.

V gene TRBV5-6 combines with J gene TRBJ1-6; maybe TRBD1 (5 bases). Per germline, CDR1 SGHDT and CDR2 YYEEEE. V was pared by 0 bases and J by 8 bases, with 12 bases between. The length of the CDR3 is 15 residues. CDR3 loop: CASSLGRRGYSPLHF. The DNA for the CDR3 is TGTGCCAGCAGCTTGGGGAGGCGGGGCTATTCACCCCTCCACTTT.

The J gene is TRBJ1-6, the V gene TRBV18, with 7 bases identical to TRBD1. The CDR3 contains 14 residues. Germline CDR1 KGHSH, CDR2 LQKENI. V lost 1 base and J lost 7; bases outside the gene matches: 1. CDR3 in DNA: TGTGCCAGCTCACCACAGGGGGCGAATTCACCCCTCCACTTT. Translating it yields CASSPQGANSPLHF.

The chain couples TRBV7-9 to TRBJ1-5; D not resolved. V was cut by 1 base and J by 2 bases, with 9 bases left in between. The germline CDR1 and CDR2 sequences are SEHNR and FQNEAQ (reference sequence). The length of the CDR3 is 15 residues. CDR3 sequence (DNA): TGTGCCAGCAGCTTAGGATTAGCGGGCAATCAGCCCCAGCATTTT. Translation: CASSLGLAGNQPQHF.

The CDR3: CASSLPRETYEQYF. As DNA, the CDR3 is TGTGCCAGCAGCTTACCACGGGAAACCTACGAGCAGTACTTC. This chain connects TRBV7-2 to TRBJ2-7, with a tentative D call TRBD2 (5 bases). Trimming pared 2 bases from V and 2 bases from J, leaving 10 bases between. This CDR3 spans 14 amino acids. Germline V gene lookup returns CDR1 SGHTA and CDR2 FQGNSA.

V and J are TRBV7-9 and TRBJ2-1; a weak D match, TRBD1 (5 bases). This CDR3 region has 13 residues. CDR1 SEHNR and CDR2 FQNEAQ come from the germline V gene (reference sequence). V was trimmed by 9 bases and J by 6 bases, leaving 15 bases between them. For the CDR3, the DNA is TGTGCCAGAAGAACTCGACAGTCCAATGAGCAGTTCTTC. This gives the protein CARRTRQSNEQFF.

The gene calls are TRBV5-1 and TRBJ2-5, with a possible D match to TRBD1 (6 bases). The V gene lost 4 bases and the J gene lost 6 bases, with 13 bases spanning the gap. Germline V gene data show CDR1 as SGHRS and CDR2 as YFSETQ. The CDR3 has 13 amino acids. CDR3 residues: CASSHDRLQTQYF. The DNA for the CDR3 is TGCGCCAGCAGCCATGACAGGCTCCAGACCCAGTACTTC.

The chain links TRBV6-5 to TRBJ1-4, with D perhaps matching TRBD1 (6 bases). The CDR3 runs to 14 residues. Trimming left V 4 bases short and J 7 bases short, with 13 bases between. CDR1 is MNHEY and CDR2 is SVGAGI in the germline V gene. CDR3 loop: CASSLQGLGEKLFF. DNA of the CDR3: TGTGCCAGCAGTTTACAGGGACTAGGTGAAAAACTGTTTTTT.

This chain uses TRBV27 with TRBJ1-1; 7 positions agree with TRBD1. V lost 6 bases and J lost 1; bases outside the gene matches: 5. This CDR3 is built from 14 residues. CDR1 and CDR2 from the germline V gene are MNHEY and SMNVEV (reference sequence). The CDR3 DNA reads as TGTGCCAGCAGACTCGACAGGGCGAACACTGAAGCTTTCTTT. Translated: CASRLDRANTEAFF.

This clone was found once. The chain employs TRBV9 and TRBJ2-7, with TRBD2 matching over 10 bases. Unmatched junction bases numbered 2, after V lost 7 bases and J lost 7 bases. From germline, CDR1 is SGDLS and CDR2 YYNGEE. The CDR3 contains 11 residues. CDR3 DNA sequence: TGTGCCAGCGGTAGCGGGAGGGAGCAGTACTTC. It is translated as CASGSGREQYF.

CDR3 loop: CASTPSWGQGRVEQYF. Written as DNA, the CDR3 is TGTGCCAGTACCCCCAGCTGGGGGCAGGGCCGGGTTGAGCAGTACTTC. This chain links TRBV19 with TRBJ2-7, with D maybe TRBD1 (6 bases). V lost 7 bases to trimming and J lost 7 bases, with 26 bases between them. Germline V gene data show CDR1 as LNHDA and CDR2 as SQIVND (reference sequence). The CDR3 contains 16 residues.

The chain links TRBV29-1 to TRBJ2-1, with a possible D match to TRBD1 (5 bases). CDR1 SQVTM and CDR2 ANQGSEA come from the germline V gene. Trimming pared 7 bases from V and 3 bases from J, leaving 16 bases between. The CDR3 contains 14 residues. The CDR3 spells CSGSGHGGYNEQFF. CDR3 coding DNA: TGCAGCGGCTCAGGACACGGCGGCTACAATGAGCAGTTCTTC.

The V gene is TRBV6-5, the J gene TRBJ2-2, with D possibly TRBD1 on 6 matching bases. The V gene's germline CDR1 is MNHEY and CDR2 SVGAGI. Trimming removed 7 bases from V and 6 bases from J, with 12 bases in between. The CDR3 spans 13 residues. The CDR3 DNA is TGTGCCAGCACCCAACAGGGACCCGGGGAGCTGTTTTTT. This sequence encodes CASTQQGPGELFF.

The CDR3 nucleotides read TGTGCCAGCAGTGGGGAAGTCGGGATCGGAGCTTTCTTT. Its protein is CASSGEVGIGAFF. The chain links TRBV2 to TRBJ1-1; no clear D gene. Trimming left V 4 bases short and J 10 bases short, with 16 bases between. The germline CDR1 and CDR2 sequences are SNHLY and FYNNEI. CDR3 length: 13 amino acids.

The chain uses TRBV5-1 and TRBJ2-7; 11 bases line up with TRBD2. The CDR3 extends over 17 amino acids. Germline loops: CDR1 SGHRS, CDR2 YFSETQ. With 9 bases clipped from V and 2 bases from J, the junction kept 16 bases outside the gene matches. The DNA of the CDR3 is TGCGCCATCCCGGGACTAGCGGCCAGCTCCGACACCTACGAGCAGTACTTC. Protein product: CAIPGLAASSDTYEQYF.

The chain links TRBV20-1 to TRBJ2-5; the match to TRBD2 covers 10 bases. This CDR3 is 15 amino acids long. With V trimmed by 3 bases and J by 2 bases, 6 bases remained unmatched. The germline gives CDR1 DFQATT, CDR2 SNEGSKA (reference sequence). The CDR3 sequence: CSASALAGVQETQYF. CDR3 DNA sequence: TGCAGTGCTAGTGCTCTAGCGGGGGTTCAAGAGACCCAGTACTTC.

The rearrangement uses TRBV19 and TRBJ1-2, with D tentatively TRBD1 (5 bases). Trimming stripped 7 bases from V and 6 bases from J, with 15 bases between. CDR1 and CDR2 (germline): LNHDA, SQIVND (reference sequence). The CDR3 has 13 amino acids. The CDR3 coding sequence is TGTGCCAGTACGGTCCGGGGGGGAGATGGCTACACCTTC. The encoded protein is CASTVRGGDGYTF.

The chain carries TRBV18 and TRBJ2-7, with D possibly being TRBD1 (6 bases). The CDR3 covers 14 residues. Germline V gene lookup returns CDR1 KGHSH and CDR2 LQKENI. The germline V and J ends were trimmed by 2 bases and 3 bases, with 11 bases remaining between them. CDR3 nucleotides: TGTGCCAGCTCACCAACAGGGTCAGACTACGAGCAGTACTTC. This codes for CASSPTGSDYEQYF. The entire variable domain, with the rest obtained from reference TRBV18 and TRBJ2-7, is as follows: NAGVMQNPRHLVRRRGQEARLRCSPMKGHSHVYWYRQLPEEGLKFMVYLQKENIIDESGMPKERFSAEFPKEGPSILRIQQVVRGDSAAYFCASSPTGSDYEQYFGPGTRLTVT.

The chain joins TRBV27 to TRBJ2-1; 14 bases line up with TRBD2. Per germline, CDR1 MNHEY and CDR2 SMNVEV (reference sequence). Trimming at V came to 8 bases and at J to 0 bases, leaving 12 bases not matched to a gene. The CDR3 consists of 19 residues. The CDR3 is CASRYGLAGGVSSYNEQFF. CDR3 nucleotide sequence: TGTGCCAGCCGTTACGGACTAGCGGGGGGCGTTAGCTCCTACAATGAGCAGTTCTTC.

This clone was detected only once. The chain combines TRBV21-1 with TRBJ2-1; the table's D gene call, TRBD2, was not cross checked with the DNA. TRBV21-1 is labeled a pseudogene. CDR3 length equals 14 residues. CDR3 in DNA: TGTGCCAGCAGCCCCCGGGGGGGAGGAAATGAGCAGTTCTTC. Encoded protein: CASSPRGGGNEQFF.

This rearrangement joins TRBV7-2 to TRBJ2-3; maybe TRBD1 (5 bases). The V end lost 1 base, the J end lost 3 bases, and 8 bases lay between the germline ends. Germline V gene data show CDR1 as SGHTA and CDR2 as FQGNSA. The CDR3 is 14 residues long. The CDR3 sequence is CASSLGAGTDTQYF. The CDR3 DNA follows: TGTGCCAGCAGCTTAGGCGCAGGGACAGATACGCAGTATTTT.

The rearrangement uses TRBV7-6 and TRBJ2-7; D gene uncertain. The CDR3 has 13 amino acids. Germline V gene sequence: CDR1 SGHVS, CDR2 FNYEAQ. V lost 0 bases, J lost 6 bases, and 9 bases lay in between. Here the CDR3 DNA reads TGTGCCAGCAGCTTAGCATATACGGTCGAGCAGTACTTC. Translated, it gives CASSLAYTVEQYF.

The CDR3 sequence: CASSLQGEGWNQPQHF. The CDR3 coding sequence is TGTGCCAGCAGTCTCCAGGGGGAAGGTTGGAATCAGCCCCAGCATTTT. This chain links TRBV27 with TRBJ1-5; 7 bases are a match to TRBD1. CDR3 size: 16 residues. After removal of 5 bases from V and 4 bases from J, the junction contained 11 bases not matched to a gene. Germline lookup yields CDR1 MNHEY and CDR2 SMNVEV (reference sequence).

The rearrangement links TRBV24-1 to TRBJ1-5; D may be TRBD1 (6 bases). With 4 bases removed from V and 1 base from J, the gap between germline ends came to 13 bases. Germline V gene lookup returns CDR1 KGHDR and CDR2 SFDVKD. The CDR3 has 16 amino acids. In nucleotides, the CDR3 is TGTGCCACCAGTGAACCACAGGGAGTCAGCAATCAGCCCCAGCATTTT. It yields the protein CATSEPQGVSNQPQHF.

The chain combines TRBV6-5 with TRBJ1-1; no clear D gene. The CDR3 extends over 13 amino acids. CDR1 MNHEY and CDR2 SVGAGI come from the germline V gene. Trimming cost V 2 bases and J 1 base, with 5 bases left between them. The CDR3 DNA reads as TGTGCCAGCAGTTACAGAGCGAACACTGAAGCTTTCTTT. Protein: CASSYRANTEAFF.

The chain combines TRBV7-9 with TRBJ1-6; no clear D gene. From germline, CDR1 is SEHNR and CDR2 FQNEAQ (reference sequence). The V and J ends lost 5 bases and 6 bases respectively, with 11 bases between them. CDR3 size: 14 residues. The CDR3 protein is CASSALRGNSPLHF. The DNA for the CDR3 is TGTGCCAGCAGCGCGTTACGGGGTAATTCACCCCTCCACTTT.

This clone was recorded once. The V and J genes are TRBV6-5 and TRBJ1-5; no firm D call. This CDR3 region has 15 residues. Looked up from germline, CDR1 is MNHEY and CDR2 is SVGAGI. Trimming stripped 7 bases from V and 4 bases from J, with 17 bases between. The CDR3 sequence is CASTNWRTENQPQHF. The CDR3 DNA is TGTGCCAGCACCAATTGGCGAACAGAGAATCAGCCCCAGCATTTT.

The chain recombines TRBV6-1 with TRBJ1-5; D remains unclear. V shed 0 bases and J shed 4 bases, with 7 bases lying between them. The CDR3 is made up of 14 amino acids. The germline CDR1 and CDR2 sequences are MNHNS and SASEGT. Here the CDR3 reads CASSEARGNQPQHF. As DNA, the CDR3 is TGTGCCAGCAGTGAAGCGCGCGGGAATCAGCCCCAGCATTTT.

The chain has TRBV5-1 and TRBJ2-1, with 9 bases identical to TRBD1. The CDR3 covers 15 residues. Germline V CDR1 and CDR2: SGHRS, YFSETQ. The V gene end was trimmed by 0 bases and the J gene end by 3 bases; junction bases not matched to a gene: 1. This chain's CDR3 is CASSLAGQGYNEQFF. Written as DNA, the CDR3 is TGCGCCAGCAGCTTGGCGGGACAGGGCTACAATGAGCAGTTCTTC.

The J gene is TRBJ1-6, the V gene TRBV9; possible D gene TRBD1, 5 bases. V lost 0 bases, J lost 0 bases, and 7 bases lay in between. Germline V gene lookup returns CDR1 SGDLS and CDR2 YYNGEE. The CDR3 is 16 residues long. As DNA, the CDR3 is TGTGCCAGCAGCGTAGAGGGGAACTCCTATAATTCACCCCTCCACTTT. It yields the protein CASSVEGNSYNSPLHF.